The clone carrying this T cell receptor beta chain was seen a few times. The antigen remains unidentified. The data were obtained in a study of cytomegalovirus exposure and HLA in healthy donors. The CDR3 is 15 residues long. CDR1 is LGHNA, CDR2 YNFKEQ, per germline. V was clipped by 1 base and J by 2 bases, with 11 bases between them. The PCR was carried out with 60 Vbeta primers and 13 Jbeta primers. Repertoires were generated with immunoSEQ multiplex PCR, while TCRdb's copy carries only in-frame clones and drops some. The sample holds about 160,000 clones, roughly 80% seen once. Study results and limitations: According to an earlier analysis, most TCR beta V segments yielded productive rearrangements about 90% or about 30% of the time.

The chain combines TRBV4-2 with TRBJ2-5; perhaps TRBD1 as D (6 bases). The sequencing input was PBMCs. The TCR sequence derives from a young woman in good health and CMV-seropositive. For the CDR3, the DNA is TGTGCCAGCAGCCAAGGGGGGCCGGAACAAGAGACCCAGTACTTC. Amino acid sequence: CASSQGGPEQETQYF.